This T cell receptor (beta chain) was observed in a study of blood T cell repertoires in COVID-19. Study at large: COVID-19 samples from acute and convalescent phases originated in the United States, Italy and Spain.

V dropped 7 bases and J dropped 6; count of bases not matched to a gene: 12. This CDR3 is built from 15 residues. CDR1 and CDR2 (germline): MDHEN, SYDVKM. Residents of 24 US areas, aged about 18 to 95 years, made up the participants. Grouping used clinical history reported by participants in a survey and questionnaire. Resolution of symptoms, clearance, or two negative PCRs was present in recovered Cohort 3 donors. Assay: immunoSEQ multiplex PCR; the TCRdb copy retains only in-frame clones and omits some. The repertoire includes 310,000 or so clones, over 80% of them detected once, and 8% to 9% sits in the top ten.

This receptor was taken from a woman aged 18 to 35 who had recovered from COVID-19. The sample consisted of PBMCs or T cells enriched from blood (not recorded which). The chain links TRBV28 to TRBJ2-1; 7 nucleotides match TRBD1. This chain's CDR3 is CASTNIPGQVNEQFF. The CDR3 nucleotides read TGTGCCAGCACAAACATCCCTGGACAGGTCAATGAGCAGTTCTTC.